This TCR beta chain stems from a study of cytomegalovirus exposure and HLA in healthy donors. Study-level background: Assignment to the Caucasian-associated ancestry cluster applied to over 70% of the 350 to 500 genotyped donors.

About this clone itself: As yet, its antigen is unknown.

The PCR contained 60 Vbeta and 13 Jbeta primers. TCRdb's copy holds only in-frame clones and misses some; the assay was immunoSEQ multiplex PCR. This table has approximately 140,000 clones, 75% to 85% appearing once. Study-wide results and caveats: The study labeled 164 TCR beta chains cytomegalovirus-associated.

Germline CDR1 is GTSNPN and CDR2 is SVGIG (reference sequence). The CDR3 has 12 amino acids. V lost 5 bases and J 1 base, leaving 6 bases between the germline ends. The rearrangement joins TRBV30 to TRBJ1-5; D may be TRBD1 (6 bases). Material: PBMCs. This receptor was taken from a human donor in good health. CDR3 DNA sequence: TGTGCCTGGGGACAGAGCAATCAGCCCCAGCATTTT. This sequence encodes CAWGQSNQPQHF.